This T cell receptor (beta chain) comes out of a study of vaccination effects on CD4 cells after COVID-19. Looking at the study overall: Early samples were taken at day +14, late at days +241, +227, +161.

Details on this clone: As yet, its antigen is unknown.

Some clones are missing from TCRdb's copy, which holds only in-frame ones; the method was immunoSEQ multiplex PCR. The sample shows tens of thousands of clones, 76% of them seen only once. The ends were cut back, 3 bases at V and 1 base at J, with 9 bases in the middle. CDR3 length: 13 residues. Germline V gene lookup returns CDR1 GTSNPN and CDR2 SVGIG (reference sequence). Upon completion of 10 days in culture, CD4+ T cells were isolated. The person's infection with SARS-CoV-2, confirmed by PCR, took place between March and December 2020. Either the BNT162b2 or mRNA-1273 vaccine was given to participants in two doses. On day 3 and again on day 7, half the medium was replaced with IL-2 medium.

The sample consisted of CD4+ T cells from PBMCs cultured without peptide, taken after COVID-19 vaccination. This clonotype was obtained from a human donor who had a prior SARS-CoV-2 infection. This chain uses TRBV30 with TRBJ1-1; D is unclear. CDR3 loop: CAWRPNGNTEAFF. DNA for the CDR3: TGTGCCTGGAGGCCGAATGGGAACACTGAAGCTTTCTTT.